This T cell receptor beta chain was found in a study of blood T cells in healthy people across ages. A second PCR of about 7 to 12 cycles used a sample-barcoded 5' primer and a J-beta primer mix. TCRdb independently ran MiXCR on the 5' RACE reads; one entry per CDR3 protein. This table has 700,000 to 800,000 distinct CDR3 sequences, roughly 41% appearing once. Sample: blood. The TCR comes from a woman aged 55-70 years in good health.

The CDR3 sequence is CSANRGTGGGSGYTF. The CDR3 nucleotides read TGCAGCGCGAACCGCGGGACAGGGGGCGGTAGCGGCTACACCTTC. V and J are TRBV29-1 and TRBJ1-2; TRBD1 agrees at 12 bases. Germline CDR1 SQVTM, CDR2 ANQGSEA. Unmatched junction bases numbered 14, after V lost 7 bases and J lost 8 bases. The CDR3 length is 15 residues.